One and the same sample provided the 4 T cell receptor beta chains below, sequenced in a study of cytomegalovirus exposure and HLA in healthy donors. The assay was immunoSEQ multiplex PCR, and TCRdb's table has in-frame clones only and misses some. The sample records about 160,000 clones, around 89% being singletons. The specimen was PBMCs. These receptors were collected from a man between 18 and 29 years old in good health and CMV-seronegative.

On this clone: The same CDR3 is also encoded by other DNA sequences in this sample. This chain joins TRBV6-5 and TRBJ1-1, with no clear D. This CDR3 comprises 13 residues. Looked up from germline, CDR1 is MNHEY and CDR2 is SVGAGI. The germline V and J ends were trimmed by 3 bases and 2 bases, with 7 bases remaining between them. The chain's CDR3 is CASSYNRNTEAFF. As DNA, the CDR3 is TGTGCCAGCAGTTATAACAGAAACACTGAAGCTTTCTTT.

This chain joins TRBV15 and TRBJ1-1; TRBD1 aligns across 8 bases. Germline V CDR1 and CDR2: LNHNV, YYDKDF (reference sequence). V lost 1 base and J lost 4; bases outside the gene matches: 8. The CDR3 contains 16 residues. Here the CDR3 DNA reads TGTGCCACCAGCAGAGGAACAGGGGGAGTAGGCACTGAAGCTTTCTTT. This encodes CATSRGTGGVGTEAFF.

V is TRBV6-4 and J is TRBJ2-5, with TRBD2 as a possible D gene (7 bases). Trimming took 0 bases from V and 3 from J, leaving 11 bases between them. Germline loops: CDR1 MRHNA, CDR2 SNTAGT. The CDR3 runs 15 residues. CDR3 loop: CASSDSGGGKETQYF. CDR3 bases: TGTGCCAGCAGTGACTCAGGGGGGGGAAAAGAGACCCAGTACTTC.

CDR3 sequence: CASSLAGTSDSYEQYF. The DNA for the CDR3 is TGTGCCAGCAGTTTGGCCGGGACTAGCGACTCCTACGAGCAGTACTTC. The V and J genes are TRBV28 and TRBJ2-7; 10 nucleotides align to TRBD2. V dropped 3 bases and J dropped 0; count of bases not matched to a gene: 5. Looked up from germline, CDR1 is MDHEN and CDR2 is SYDVKM. The CDR3 is 16 residues long.